Sequencing of this TCR beta chain was carried out in a study of long-term antiretroviral therapy in people with HIV. Study outcomes and limitations: Absence of data on ART adherence, viral resistance or therapy changes was noted. Pre-ART clonal expansions dominated every time point's repertoire.

Only United States sites treated participants with HIV. Germline-derived CDR1 and CDR2 are SGHTA and FQGNSA. The CDR3 loop spans 15 amino acids. Trimming cost V 4 bases and J 2 bases, with 12 bases left between them. A v3.0 immunoSEQ assay was performed at survey level. Clones were read by immunoSEQ multiplex PCR, and TCRdb kept only the in-frame ones, dropping some. The sample comprises under 30,000 clones, over 80% of which are singletons, and roughly 8.9% rests with the top ten. Concerning this clone itself: The antigen is not known.

This specimen consisted of unsorted PBMCs, obtained 1.8 years before starting antiretroviral therapy. The gene calls are TRBV7-2 and TRBJ2-4; TRBD2 might be the D (5 bases). The sequence was obtained from a man aged 45 to 65 with HIV. The CDR3 region has the DNA TGTGCCAGCAGCTCAGGAGGTCCACCCAAAAACATTCAGTACTTC. Translated, it gives CASSSGGPPKNIQYF.